This T cell receptor (beta chain) is from a study of siplizumab effects on memory and regulatory T cells. The CDR3 is 13 residues long. Germline V gives CDR1 MDHEN, CDR2 SYDVKM. The trim removed 8 bases at V and 2 bases at J, leaving 3 bases unmatched. This clone has just a few counts. Antigen unknown. Notes on the study in general: Few alloreactive clones mapped to unstimulated subsets. For siplizumab cultures, the suppressive function of their proliferating Tregs was not confirmed.

About 10^5 TCR templates were measured in each sample. Sequencing was performed with immunoSEQ multiplex PCR; in TCRdb, only in-frame clones are kept and a portion is missing. The sample carries 99,000 or so clones, just under 95% recorded once. The rearrangement links TRBV28 to TRBJ1-1, with 9 bases matching TRBD1. This TCR derives from a human donor in good health. The sample was non-Treg CD4+ T cells sorted from blood. The CDR3 protein is CASRDRENTEAFF. DNA for the CDR3: TGTGCCAGCCGGGACAGGGAAAACACTGAAGCTTTCTTT.